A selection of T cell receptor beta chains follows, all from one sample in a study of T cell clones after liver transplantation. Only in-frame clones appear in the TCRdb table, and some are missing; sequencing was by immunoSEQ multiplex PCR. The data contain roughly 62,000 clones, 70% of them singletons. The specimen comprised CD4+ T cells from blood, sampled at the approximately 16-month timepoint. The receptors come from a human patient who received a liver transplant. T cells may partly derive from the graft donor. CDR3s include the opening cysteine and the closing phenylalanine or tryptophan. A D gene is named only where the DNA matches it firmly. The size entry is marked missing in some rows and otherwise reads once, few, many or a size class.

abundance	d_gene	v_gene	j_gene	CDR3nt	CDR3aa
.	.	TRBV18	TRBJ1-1	TGTGCCAGCTCACCAGCGGCCGGGAACACTGAAGCTTTCTTT	CASSPAAGNTEAFF
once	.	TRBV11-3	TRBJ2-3	TGTGCCAGCATGAGTGGAGGGTCCACAGATACGCAGTATTTT	CASMSGGSTDTQYF
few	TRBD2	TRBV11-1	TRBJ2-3	TGTGCCAGCAGCTTAGATCGGACTAGGGGCACAGATACGCAGTATTTT	CASSLDRTRGTDTQYF
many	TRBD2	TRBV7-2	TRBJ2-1	TGTGCCAGCAGCTTATCGGGGACTAGCGCATACAATGAGCAGTTCTTC	CASSLSGTSAYNEQFF
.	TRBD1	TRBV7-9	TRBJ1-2	TGTGCCAGCAGCGATAACAGGGGTGACGGCTACACCTTC	CASSDNRGDGYTF
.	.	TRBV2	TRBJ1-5	TGTGCCAGCAGCAGGGCAGATAGCAATCAGCCCCAGCATTTT	CASSRADSNQPQHF
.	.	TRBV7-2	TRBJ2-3	TGTGCCAGCAGCTTAGGGGGCACAGATACGCAGTATTTT	CASSLGGTDTQYF
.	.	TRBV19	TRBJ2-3	TGTGCCAGTAGTATACGCGCGGGACCAAGCACAGATACGCAGTATTTT	CASSIRAGPSTDTQYF
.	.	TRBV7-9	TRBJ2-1	TGTGCCGGCGCGGCTTCCTACAATGAGCAGTTCTTC	CAGAASYNEQFF
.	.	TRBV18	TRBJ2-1	TGTGCCAGCTCACCACAACCAAGTAATGAGCAGTTCTTC	CASSPQPSNEQFF
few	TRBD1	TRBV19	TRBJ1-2	TGTGCCAGTAGTAACCTACAGGGGTCGGGTAACTATGGCTACACCTTC	CASSNLQGSGNYGYTF
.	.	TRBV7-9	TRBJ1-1	TGTGCCAGCAGCTACTTGGGAGATGGGGGCTCTGAAGCTTTCTTT	CASSYLGDGGSEAFF
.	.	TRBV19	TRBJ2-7	TGTGCCAGTAGTTCCCTTGGGAGCACTTACGAGCAGTACTTC	CASSSLGSTYEQYF
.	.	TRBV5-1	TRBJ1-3	TGCGCCAGCCAGGCCGGGGGCTCCGGAAACACCATATATTTT	CASQAGGSGNTIYF
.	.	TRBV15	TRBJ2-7	TGTGCCACCAGCAGAGATGTAGGCAGGAGCGAGCAGTACTTC	CATSRDVGRSEQYF
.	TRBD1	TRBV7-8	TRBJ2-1	TGTGCCAGCAGCACAGGCGGGACAGGGGGCGGTGAGCAGTTCTTC	CASSTGGTGGGEQFF
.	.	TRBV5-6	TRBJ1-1	TGTGCCAGCAGCTTGGGGGGCAGGGAGACTGAAGCTTTCTTT	CASSLGGRETEAFF
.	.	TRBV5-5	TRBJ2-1	TGTGCCAGCAGCTTGGAGAACCCCGTCCGGGACCGAGACTACAATGAGCAGTTCTTC	CASSLENPVRDRDYNEQFF
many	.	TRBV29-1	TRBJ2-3	TGCAGCGTTGAAGATCAGGTGGATACGCAGTATTTT	CSVEDQVDTQYF
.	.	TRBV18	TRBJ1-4	TGTGCCAGCTCACCAACCCTAGAGACAACTAATGAAAAACTGTTTTTT	CASSPTLETTNEKLFF
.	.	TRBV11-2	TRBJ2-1	TGTGCCAGCAGCCCGAGCCACGGTGGTGAGCAGTTCTTC	CASSPSHGGEQFF
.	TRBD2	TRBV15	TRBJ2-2	TGTGCCACCAGCCGCGGGACTAGCGGGAGTGGGACCGGGGAGCTGTTTTTT	CATSRGTSGSGTGELFF
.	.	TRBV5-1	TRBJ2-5	TGCGCCAGCAGCCCGGGGGGACAGGCGGAGACCCAGTACTTC	CASSPGGQAETQYF
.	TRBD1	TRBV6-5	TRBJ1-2	TGTGCCAGCAGTTACGGGACAGGGCTAAACTATGGCTACACCTTC	CASSYGTGLNYGYTF
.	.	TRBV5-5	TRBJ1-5	TGTGCCAGCAGTTCGGGTGTGGGAAGCCCCAATCAGCCCCAGCATTTT	CASSSGVGSPNQPQHF
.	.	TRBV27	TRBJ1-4	TGTGCCAGCAGTTTAGAACGCAATGAAAAACTGTTTTTT	CASSLERNEKLFF
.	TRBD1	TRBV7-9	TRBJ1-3	TGTGCCAGCAGTCAAGGTTGGGAACAGGGGATATTT	CASSQGWEQGIF
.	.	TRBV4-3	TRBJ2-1	TGCGCCAGCAGCCAAGATCAGGTCAGCAATGAGCAGTTCTTC	CASSQDQVSNEQFF
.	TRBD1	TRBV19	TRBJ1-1	TGTGCCAGTAGTCCCGGACAGGTAGACACTGAAGCTTTCTTT	CASSPGQVDTEAFF
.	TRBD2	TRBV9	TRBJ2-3	TGTGCCAGCAGCGGCTTAGCGGGGCGCACAGATACGCAGTATTTT	CASSGLAGRTDTQYF
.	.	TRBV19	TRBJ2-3	TGTGCCAGTAGTCTCCGACCGTCAGATACGCAGTATTTT	CASSLRPSDTQYF
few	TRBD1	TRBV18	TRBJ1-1	TGTGCCAGCTCACCGGGACAGGCGAGCAACACTGAAGCTTTCTTT	CASSPGQASNTEAFF
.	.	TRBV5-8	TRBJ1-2	TGTGCCAGCAGCTTACGGACAGCCAATGGCTACACCTTC	CASSLRTANGYTF
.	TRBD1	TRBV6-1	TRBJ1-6	TGTGCCAGCAGTGATAGACAGGGGAATTCACCCCTCCACTTT	CASSDRQGNSPLHF
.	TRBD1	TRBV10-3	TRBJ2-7	TGTGCCATCAGTGAGTCTCCGGACAGGGCCGGGCAGTACTTC	CAISESPDRAGQYF
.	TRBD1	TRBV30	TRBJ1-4	TGTGCCTGGAATGCGGGACAGCAAAATGAAAAACTGTTTTTT	CAWNAGQQNEKLFF
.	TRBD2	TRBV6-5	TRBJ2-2	TGTGCCAGCAGTTATAGCGGGGGTATTAACCGGGAGCTGTTTTTT	CASSYSGGINRELFF
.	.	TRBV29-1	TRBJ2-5	TGCAGCGTTGATAAATGGGAGACCCAGTACTTC	CSVDKWETQYF
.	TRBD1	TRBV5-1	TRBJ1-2	TGCGCCAGCAGCTTCGGACAGGGTGGGGGCTACACCTTC	CASSFGQGGGYTF
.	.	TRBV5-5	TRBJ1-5	TGTGCCAGCAGCTTGGGCGGACCGGCCAGCAATCAGCCCCAGCATTTT	CASSLGGPASNQPQHF
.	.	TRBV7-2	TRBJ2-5	TGTGCCAGCAGCGCTAGGGGCCAAGAGACCCAGTACTTC	CASSARGQETQYF
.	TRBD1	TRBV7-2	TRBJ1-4	TGTGCCAGCAGCCGGGGACAGAAAAATGAAAAACTGTTTTTT	CASSRGQKNEKLFF
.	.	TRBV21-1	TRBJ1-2	TGTGCCAGCAGCAGCAAGAACTATGGCTACACCTTC	CASSSKNYGYTF
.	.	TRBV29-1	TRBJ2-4	TGCAGCGGAGGGGGGGAAAACATTCAGTACTTC	CSGGGENIQYF
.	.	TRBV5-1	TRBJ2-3	TGCGCCAGCAGCTTAGGAGGGGGTAGCACAGATACGCAGTATTTT	CASSLGGGSTDTQYF
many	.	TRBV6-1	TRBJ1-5	TGTGCCAGCTCCTCAGATCAGCCCCAGCATTTT	CASSSDQPQHF
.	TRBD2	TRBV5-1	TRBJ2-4	TGCGCCAGCAGCTACTATAGCGGGGGGGCCACCAAAAACATTCAGTACTTC	CASSYYSGGATKNIQYF
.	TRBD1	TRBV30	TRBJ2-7	TGTGCCGGGGAACGGACAGGGCTATACGAGCAGTACTTC	CAGERTGLYEQYF
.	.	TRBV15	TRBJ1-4	TGTGCCACCAGTCGGGGGGGCTCGGCCGTAGAAAAACTGTTTTTT	CATSRGGSAVEKLFF
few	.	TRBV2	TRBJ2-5	TGTGCCAGCAGTTCCCCCTTCGTCGGGGCCGAGACCCAGTACTTC	CASSSPFVGAETQYF
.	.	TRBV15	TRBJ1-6	TGTGCCACCAGCAGAGATGTCCGGGGTAATTCACCCCTCCACTTT	CATSRDVRGNSPLHF
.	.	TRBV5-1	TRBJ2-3	TGCGCCAGCAGCATCGGACGTAGCGGTAGAGATACGCAGTATTTT	CASSIGRSGRDTQYF
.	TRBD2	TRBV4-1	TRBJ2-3	TGCGCCAGCAGCCAAAACGGGGGGGGAGATATAGATACGCAGTATTTT	CASSQNGGGDIDTQYF
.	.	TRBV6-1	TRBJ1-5	TGTGCCAGCAGTGGATCCTACAGCGTTAATCAGCCCCAGCATTTT	CASSGSYSVNQPQHF
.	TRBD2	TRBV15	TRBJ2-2	TGTGCCGCCTCTAGCGGGAGATTTACCGGGGAGCTGTTTTTT	CAASSGRFTGELFF
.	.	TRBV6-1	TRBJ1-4	TGTGCCAGCAGTGCCGCAACTAATGAAAAACTGTTTTTT	CASSAATNEKLFF
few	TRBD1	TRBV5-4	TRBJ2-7	TGTGCCAGCAGCTCCAAGGGCGGGACAGGGGACGAGCAGTACTTC	CASSSKGGTGDEQYF
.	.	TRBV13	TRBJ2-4	TGTGCCAGCAGCTTCCTCCGGGACGAAAACATTCAGTACTTC	CASSFLRDENIQYF
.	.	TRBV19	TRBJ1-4	TGTGCCAGTGGAACGGGTCGACCAACTAATGAAAAACTGTTTTTT	CASGTGRPTNEKLFF